These 28 T cell receptor beta chains originate from one sample sequenced in a study of blood T cell repertoires in COVID-19. Data came from immunoSEQ multiplex PCR; TCRdb stores just in-frame clones and leaves some out. This table has a few hundred thousand clones, roughly 80% appearing once. Sequencing used peripheral blood. The receptors here all came from a woman at least 80 years old with acute or convalescent COVID-19.

The genes are TRBV28 and TRBJ1-4, with TRBD1 matching 8 bases. After removal of 6 bases from V and 7 bases from J, the junction contained 7 bases not matched to a gene. The length of the CDR3 is 14 residues. Germline CDR1 and CDR2: MDHEN and SYDVKM. CDR3: CASRAPGQAEKLFF. The CDR3 coding sequence is TGTGCCAGCAGGGCACCGGGACAGGCTGAAAAACTGTTTTTT.

The genes are TRBV7-2 and TRBJ2-7; perhaps TRBD1 as D (5 bases). Germline CDR1 reads SGHTA; CDR2 reads FQGNSA. This CDR3 is 13 amino acids long. V dropped 6 bases and J dropped 0 bases, with 9 bases sitting between them. CDR3 amino acids: CASRFDSSYEQYF. The DNA of the CDR3 is TGTGCCAGCAGGTTCGACAGCTCCTACGAGCAGTACTTC.

The chain is built from TRBV19 and TRBJ1-2, with D uncertain. This CDR3 comprises 14 residues. The germline V gene encodes CDR1 LNHDA and CDR2 SQIVND (reference sequence). V gave up 4 bases and J gave up 1 base, with 10 bases separating them. Here the CDR3 DNA reads TGTGCCAGTAGTACGGAGGGTCTTAACTATGGCTACACCTTC. This sequence encodes CASSTEGLNYGYTF.

This clone was observed a single time. Other DNA sequences within the sample encode an identical CDR3. The chain recombines TRBV6-5 with TRBJ1-1, with TRBD1 as a possible D gene (6 bases). V was cut by 0 bases and J by 1 base, with 6 bases left in between. Per the germline V gene, CDR1 is MNHEY and CDR2 is SVGAGI. The CDR3 extends over 14 amino acids. CDR3 sequence reads: CASSYSQGNTEAFF. In DNA form, the CDR3 reads TGTGCCAGCAGTTACTCACAGGGGAACACTGAAGCTTTCTTT.

The J gene is TRBJ2-1, the V gene TRBV18; D uncertain. Looked up from germline, CDR1 is KGHSH and CDR2 is LQKENI. The CDR3 extends over 17 amino acids. Trimming took 0 bases from V and 0 from J, leaving 12 bases between them. CDR3: CASSPPNSIISYNEQFF. The CDR3 DNA reads TGTGCCAGCTCACCACCGAACAGTATAATCTCCTACAATGAGCAGTTCTTC.

This clone is a singleton in its sample. The chain employs TRBV19 and TRBJ2-7, with 9 bases aligning to TRBD2. The ends lost 5 bases at V and 4 bases at J; junction bases unmatched: 9. CDR3 length: 15 amino acids. Germline V gives CDR1 LNHDA, CDR2 SQIVND (reference sequence). This chain's CDR3 is CASSEQTSGGYEQYF. The CDR3, as DNA: TGTGCCAGTAGTGAGCAGACTAGCGGTGGTTACGAGCAGTACTTC.

The chain links TRBV12-5 to TRBJ2-1, with 10 bases fitting TRBD1. Trimming cost V 5 bases and J 7 bases; bases outside gene matches: 17. The length of the CDR3 is 18 residues. Germline lookup yields CDR1 LGHNT and CDR2 FRNRAP. The CDR3 here is CASGTLVGWGQGRNEQFF. The CDR3 nucleotides read TGTGCTAGTGGTACCCTGGTTGGTTGGGGACAGGGGAGAAATGAGCAGTTCTTC. The complete variable domain, with remaining parts taken from reference TRBV12-5 and TRBJ2-1, reads DARVTQTPRHKVTEMGQEVTMRCQPILGHNTVFWYRQTMMQGLELLAYFRNRAPLDDSGMPKDRFSAEMPDATLATLKIQPSEPRDSAVYFCASGTLVGWGQGRNEQFFGPGTRLTVL.

This chain connects TRBV4-2 to TRBJ2-1, with 8 positions matching TRBD2. Germline lookup yields CDR1 LGHNA and CDR2 YNFKEQ. The V and J ends lost 0 bases and 8 bases, in that order; junction bases with no gene match: 12. This CDR3 contains 17 residues. CDR3: CASSQDVPAGGRDEQFF. The CDR3 DNA reads TGTGCCAGCAGCCAAGACGTTCCCGCGGGGGGCAGGGATGAGCAGTTCTTC.

The chain is built from TRBV6-1 and TRBJ2-5; 14 nucleotides agree with TRBD2. The CDR3 consists of 16 residues. J was trimmed by 2 bases and V by 4 bases; bases with no gene match: 3. Germline CDR1 and CDR2: MNHNS and SASEGT. CDR3 amino acids: CASSGRLAGGQETQYF. The CDR3 nucleotides read TGTGCCAGCAGTGGTAGACTAGCGGGAGGGCAAGAGACCCAGTACTTC.

This clone was seen only once. This chain uses TRBV19 with TRBJ1-1, with 11 bases fitting TRBD1. Losses at the gene ends were 9 bases for V and 1 base for J; bases not matched to a gene: 10. CDR3 length equals 16 residues. Looked up from germline, CDR1 is LNHDA and CDR2 is SQIVND (reference sequence). In nucleotides, the CDR3 is TGTGCCAGCACAGGAGGACAGGGGGCCGCGAACACTGAAGCTTTCTTT. Translating it yields CASTGGQGAANTEAFF.

The V gene is TRBV7-2, the J gene TRBJ1-5; D is possibly TRBD1 (5 bases). Germline CDR1 reads SGHTA; CDR2 reads FQGNSA. The CDR3 spans 14 residues. V was pared by 0 bases and J by 8 bases, with 11 bases between. CDR3 coding DNA: TGTGCCAGCAGCTTAGCCGGGCCGGGGGAGCCCCAGCATTTT. As protein: CASSLAGPGEPQHF.

The rearrangement joins TRBV5-1 to TRBJ2-3, with 9 nucleotides matching TRBD2. The CDR3 loop spans 16 amino acids. CDR1 SGHRS and CDR2 YFSETQ come from the germline V gene. Unmatched junction bases numbered 6, after V lost 0 bases and J lost 4 bases. In DNA form, the CDR3 reads TGCGCCAGCAGCTTGGAGGGGGCGGGAGGGCCAGATACGCAGTATTTT. It specifies CASSLEGAGGPDTQYF.

This clone was picked up one time. The chain employs TRBV3-1 (or the pseudogene TRBV3-2) and TRBJ1-2; 11 nucleotides align to TRBD1. J gave up 7 bases and V 2 bases, and 3 bases lay outside the gene matches. Germline V lookup: CDR1 LGHDT, CDR2 YNNKEL (reference sequence). The CDR3 contains 14 residues. The CDR3 is CASSQSGTGGGYTF. The CDR3, as DNA: TGTGCCAGCAGCCAAAGCGGGACAGGGGGTGGCTACACCTTC.

V and J are TRBV19 and TRBJ2-2, with D unclear. Germline V CDR1 and CDR2: LNHDA, SQIVND (reference sequence). V was shortened by 3 bases and J by 5 bases, with 7 bases between the two germline ends. CDR3 length: 13 amino acids. The CDR3 bases are TGTGCCAGTAGTATGAGTGGTACCGGGGAGCTGTTTTTT. Encoded protein: CASSMSGTGELFF.

This chain connects TRBV14 to TRBJ1-5, with TRBD1 matching over 8 bases. With 0 bases clipped from V and 4 bases from J, the junction kept 2 bases outside the gene matches. The germline V gene encodes CDR1 SGHDN and CDR2 FVKESK. The CDR3 sequence is 15 residues long. Here the CDR3 DNA reads TGTGCCAGCAGCCAAGAGAACAGGGGGAATCAGCCCCAGCATTTT. This encodes CASSQENRGNQPQHF.

The chain couples TRBV2 to TRBJ2-7, with a possible D match to TRBD2 (7 bases). In germline, CDR1 is SNHLY, CDR2 FYNNEI. V gave up 7 bases and J gave up 5 bases, with 18 bases separating them. The CDR3 consists of 14 residues. In DNA, the CDR3 is TGTGCCAGCACTGTAGAGGGGGAGGGAAACGAGCAGTACTTC. Amino acids: CASTVEGEGNEQYF.

This chain uses TRBV7-3 with TRBJ2-3; D unresolved. The germline V and J ends were trimmed by 5 bases and 0 bases, with 6 bases remaining between them. In germline, CDR1 is SGHTA, CDR2 FQGTGA. The CDR3 runs to 13 residues. CDR3 residues: CASSTISTDTQYF. The CDR3 DNA is TGTGCCAGCAGCACTATAAGCACAGATACGCAGTATTTT.

The V gene is TRBV11-2, the J gene TRBJ2-5, with 12 nucleotides matching TRBD2. Per germline, CDR1 SGHAT and CDR2 FQNNGV. V lost 5 bases and J lost 1; bases outside the gene matches: 8. CDR3 length: 17 amino acids. The CDR3 DNA follows: TGTGCCAGCAGCCTGAGAAGGACTAGCGGGGTCCAAGAGACCCAGTACTTC. The encoded protein is CASSLRRTSGVQETQYF. The full variable domain, with the rest looked up from reference TRBV11-2 and TRBJ2-5, is EAGVAQSPRYKIIEKRQSVAFWCNPISGHATLYWYQQILGQGPKLLIQFQNNGVVDDSQLPKDRFSAERLKGVDSTLKIQPAKLEDSAVYLCASSLRRTSGVQETQYFGPGTRLLVL.

The chain joins TRBV9 to TRBJ2-1; D remains unclear. Trimming cost V 4 bases and J 0 bases, with 11 bases left between them. The CDR3 is made up of 15 amino acids. CDR1 SGDLS and CDR2 YYNGEE come from the germline V gene. This CDR3 is CASSPRERSYNEQFF. Here the CDR3 DNA reads TGTGCCAGCAGCCCTCGAGAGCGCTCCTACAATGAGCAGTTCTTC.

The chain combines TRBV7-2 with TRBJ2-7; no definite D call. The CDR3 consists of 11 residues. V lost 4 bases and J 2 bases, leaving 3 bases between the germline ends. The germline V gene encodes CDR1 SGHTA and CDR2 FQGNSA. The CDR3 region is CASSSAYEQYF. For the CDR3, the DNA is TGTGCCAGCAGCTCCGCCTACGAGCAGTACTTC.

The V gene is TRBV24-1, the J gene TRBJ2-1; 11 bases match TRBD1. Germline loops: CDR1 KGHDR, CDR2 SFDVKD. Trimming took 2 bases from V and 2 from J; bases not matched to a gene: 4. This CDR3 comprises 17 residues. Written as DNA, the CDR3 is TGTGCCACCAGTGATTCGTGGACAGGGGGCCCCTACAATGAGCAGTTCTTC. Its translation is CATSDSWTGGPYNEQFF.

J is TRBJ2-1 and V is TRBV11-3; D unresolved. Germline CDR1 reads SGHNT; CDR2 reads YENEEA. The CDR3 has 15 residues. The V gene lost 2 bases and the J gene lost 0 bases, with 8 bases spanning the gap. This CDR3 reads CASSLSLGSYNEQFF. In nucleotides, the CDR3 is TGTGCCAGCAGCTTAAGTCTCGGCTCCTACAATGAGCAGTTCTTC.

The chain is built from TRBV5-6 and TRBJ1-6; D is undetermined. CDR1 SGHDT and CDR2 YYEEEE come from the germline V gene. CDR3 length equals 15 residues. Trimming stripped 0 bases from V and 7 bases from J, with 11 bases between. CDR3 DNA sequence: TGTGCCAGCAGCTTGGGACTCCCTCCAAATTCACCCCTCCACTTT. Residues: CASSLGLPPNSPLHF. The variable domain in full, completed from reference TRBV5-6 and TRBJ1-6, reads DAGVTQSPTHLIKTRGQQVTLRCSPKSGHDTVSWYQQALGQGPQFIFQYYEEEERQRGNFPDRFSGHQFPNYSSELNVNALLLGDSALYLCASSLGLPPNSPLHFGNGTRLTVT.

The CDR3 DNA follows: TGTGCCAGCAGTTGGGGCCCCGACAGGGATGGCTACACCTTC. Translation gives CASSWGPDRDGYTF. The V and J genes are TRBV6-5 and TRBJ1-2; 7 positions match TRBD1. The CDR3 runs to 14 residues. CDR1 is MNHEY and CDR2 is SVGAGI in the germline V gene. The ends lost 4 bases at V and 6 bases at J; junction bases unmatched: 8.

This chain connects TRBV4-1 to TRBJ1-2; D may be TRBD1 (5 bases). Trimming removed 0 bases at V and 4 bases at J, with 9 bases between. Germline V gene sequence: CDR1 MGHRA, CDR2 YSYEKL. CDR3 length: 14 residues. The CDR3 sequence: CASSQDPGPYGYTF. The CDR3 bases are TGCGCCAGCAGCCAAGACCCAGGGCCCTATGGCTACACCTTC.

The rearrangement joins TRBV30 to TRBJ2-3; D possibly corresponds to TRBD2 (5 bases). V was shortened by 2 bases and J by 1 base, with 10 bases between the two germline ends. Germline lookup yields CDR1 GTSNPN and CDR2 SVGIG (reference sequence). This CDR3 is 14 amino acids long. The CDR3 DNA reads TGTGCCTGGAGTCAAGTGAGGGGCACAGATACGCAGTATTTT. Amino acids: CAWSQVRGTDTQYF.

The chain couples TRBV19 to TRBJ2-3; 11 positions match TRBD2. The CDR3 contains 21 residues. The V gene's germline CDR1 is LNHDA and CDR2 SQIVND (reference sequence). The ends lost 5 bases at V and 2 bases at J; junction bases unmatched: 21. The chain's CDR3 is CASSDERLAGKFGFDTDTQYF. CDR3 DNA: TGTGCCAGTAGTGACGAGAGACTAGCGGGAAAATTCGGGTTCGACACAGATACGCAGTATTTT.

The CDR3 is CASSKAPGDSGNTIYF. The CDR3 region has the DNA TGTGCCAGCAGCAAAGCCCCGGGGGACTCTGGAAACACCATATATTTT. This chain uses TRBV21-1 with TRBJ1-3. TRBV21-1 is listed as a pseudogene. The CDR3 contains 16 residues.